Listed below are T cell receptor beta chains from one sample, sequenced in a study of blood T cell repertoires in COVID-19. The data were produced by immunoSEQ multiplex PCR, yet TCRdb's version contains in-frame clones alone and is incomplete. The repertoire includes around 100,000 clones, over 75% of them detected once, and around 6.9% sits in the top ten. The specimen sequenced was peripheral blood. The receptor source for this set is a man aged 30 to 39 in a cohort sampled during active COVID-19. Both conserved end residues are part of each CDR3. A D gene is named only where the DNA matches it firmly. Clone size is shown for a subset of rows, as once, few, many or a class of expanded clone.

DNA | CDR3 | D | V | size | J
TGTGCCAGCTCCCGCAACAGTAACACTGAAGCTTTCTTT | CASSRNSNTEAFF | . | TRBV7-9 | . | TRBJ1-1
TGCAGCGTTGAACCACGACAGGGGTCCTATGGCTACACCTTC | CSVEPRQGSYGYTF | TRBD1 | TRBV29-1 | . | TRBJ1-2
TGTTCTGACAGGGATTCGAGCAATCAGCCCCAGCATTTT | CSDRDSSNQPQHF | TRBD1 | TRBV4-2 | . | TRBJ1-5
TGTGCCAGCTCACCCGGTGGGGAGTGGGAGACCCAGTACTTC | CASSPGGEWETQYF | . | TRBV18 | . | TRBJ2-5
TGTGCCAGCACCCGAGGAGGGGACAGGGTCAACACCATATATTTT | CASTRGGDRVNTIYF | TRBD1 | TRBV9 | . | TRBJ1-3
TGTGCCAGCTCACCACCGGGAGGCACTGAAGCTTTCTTT | CASSPPGGTEAFF | . | TRBV18 | . | TRBJ1-1
TGTGCCAGCAGCTTAGCTACCTACGAGCAGTACTTC | CASSLATYEQYF | . | TRBV7-2 | . | TRBJ2-7
TGTGCCAGCAGGGGGGGACAGTTTACCTCCTACGAGCAGTACTTC | CASRGGQFTSYEQYF | . | TRBV5-8 | . | TRBJ2-7
TGTGCCAGCAGTTACTATCGTTTCGGCGGGGGCCTTTCCTACAATGAGCAGTTCTTC | CASSYYRFGGGLSYNEQFF | . | TRBV6-2/TRBV6-3 | . | TRBJ2-1
TGTGCCAGCACCAGGGGGCACACAGATACGCAGTATTTT | CASTRGHTDTQYF | TRBD1 | TRBV6-5 | . | TRBJ2-3
TGTGCCAGCAGCGTACAGGGAACGGATTCACCCCTCCACTTT | CASSVQGTDSPLHF | . | TRBV6-2/TRBV6-3 | . | TRBJ1-6
TGTGCCAGCAGTTATTTCCGAGATACGCAGTATTTT | CASSYFRDTQYF | . | TRBV6-2/TRBV6-3 | . | TRBJ2-3
TGTGCCAGCAGCGGAGGACAGGGGGCTTTCTATGGCTACACCTTC | CASSGGQGAFYGYTF | TRBD1 | TRBV5-4 | . | TRBJ1-2
TGTGCCAGCAGCTTGCCGGGATATGGCTACACCTTC | CASSLPGYGYTF | . | TRBV5-5 | . | TRBJ1-2
TGTGCTAGGAAGGATTCCCCGGGTCCAGGGGTTACCTACGAGCAGTACTTC | CARKDSPGPGVTYEQYF | . | TRBV12-5 | once | TRBJ2-7
TGTGCCAGCTCACCTACTCTCTACGAGCAGTACTTC | CASSPTLYEQYF | . | TRBV18 | . | TRBJ2-7
TGTGCCAGCAGTTACAGGTCCTATGGCGGAAACACCATATATTTT | CASSYRSYGGNTIYF | . | TRBV7-2 | . | TRBJ1-3
TGTGCCACTAGACGGGGGGCGCTGAACACTGAAGCTTTCTTT | CATRRGALNTEAFF | . | TRBV6-5 | . | TRBJ1-1
TGTGCCGGATCTACTAGCGGGGGGGCCAGAATCTTCAATGAGCAGTTCTTC | CAGSTSGGARIFNEQFF | TRBD2 | TRBV6-8 | . | TRBJ2-1
TGTGCCACCAGTGAGAGCGGGTCTAGCGGGGGGCGGGAGACCCAGTACTTC | CATSESGSSGGRETQYF | TRBD2 | TRBV24-1 | . | TRBJ2-5
TGTGCCAGCAGCGCCGACAGGGGGCTCGGTAAACTGTTTTTT | CASSADRGLGKLFF | TRBD1 | TRBV9 | . | TRBJ1-4
TGTGCCAGCAGCTTGGCAGGCGGGGCTAACTATGGCTACACCTTC | CASSLAGGANYGYTF | . | TRBV5-4 | . | TRBJ1-2
TGTGCCAGCTCAACGGACAGGCAAGAGACCCAGTACTTC | CASSTDRQETQYF | TRBD1 | TRBV18 | . | TRBJ2-5
TGTGCCAGCAGGACTAGCTTTGAAGTCTCCTACAATGAGCAGTTCTTC | CASRTSFEVSYNEQFF | TRBD2 | TRBV2 | . | TRBJ2-1
TGCAGCGCGGGACTAGCGGGGGGTTCTAGCACAGATACGCAGTATTTT | CSAGLAGGSSTDTQYF | TRBD2 | TRBV29-1 | . | TRBJ2-3
TGTGCCACCAGCGGCGACGGGTCGGGGGCCCTCCACTTT | CATSGDGSGALHF | . | TRBV15 | once | TRBJ1-6
TGTGCCAGCAGTCTGACAGATTCTGGAAACACCATATATTTT | CASSLTDSGNTIYF | . | TRBV6-6 | once | TRBJ1-3
TGCGCCAGCAGCTTCAGCAGGGACACAGATACGCAGTATTTT | CASSFSRDTDTQYF | . | TRBV5-1 | . | TRBJ2-3
TGCGCCAGCAGTGATGGCGCGGGACAGTGGGTCGGGGAGCTGTTTTTT | CASSDGAGQWVGELFF | . | TRBV5-1 | . | TRBJ2-2
TGTGCCAGCAGCCACGTAGGGGATCAGCCCCAGCATTTT | CASSHVGDQPQHF | . | TRBV5-6 | . | TRBJ1-5
TGTGCCAGCAGCTTAAACAGAAATGAGCAGTTCTTC | CASSLNRNEQFF | . | TRBV7-6 | . | TRBJ2-1
TGTGCCAGCAGTTACTCGACTAGCGGCACCTACGAGCAGTACTTC | CASSYSTSGTYEQYF | TRBD2 | TRBV6-5 | . | TRBJ2-7
TGTGCCAGTAGGCGGGGGGAGGTTAACTATGGCTACACCTTC | CASRRGEVNYGYTF | . | TRBV5-6 | . | TRBJ1-2
TGTGCCAGCAGCCCTAACTCGAGGGGGCGCCTCTATGGCTACACCTTC | CASSPNSRGRLYGYTF | TRBD1 | TRBV7-6 | . | TRBJ1-2
TGTGCCAGCAGCCCGCGCAGGACTAGCCAAACCTCCTACAATGAGCAGTTCTTC | CASSPRRTSQTSYNEQFF | TRBD2 | TRBV7-6 | . | TRBJ2-1
TGTGCCAGCAGACGCGGGACCGGCGATGGCTACACCTTC | CASRRGTGDGYTF | . | TRBV6-4 | . | TRBJ1-2
TGTGCCACCAGCTCTCCGGCGGAACTAGCGGGGGGGCAGCGGGAGACCCAGTACTTC | CATSSPAELAGGQRETQYF | TRBD2 | TRBV24-1 | . | TRBJ2-5
TGTGCCAGCGGACTAGCGGGGACCGAGACCCAGTACTTC | CASGLAGTETQYF | TRBD2 | TRBV6-6 | . | TRBJ2-5
TGTGCTAGTTGCAGGGCGGGCAATCAGCCCCAGCATTTT | CASCRAGNQPQHF | . | TRBV12-5 | few | TRBJ1-5
TGCGCCAGCAGCCAAGACCCCCCTGGACTAGCCGTGACAGATACGCAGTATTTT | CASSQDPPGLAVTDTQYF | TRBD2 | TRBV4-3 | . | TRBJ2-3
TGTGCCAGCAGTTTACGCAGGACAGGGGAGGTAGATGGCTACACCTTC | CASSLRRTGEVDGYTF | TRBD1 | TRBV28 | once | TRBJ1-2
TGTGCCAGCAGTACGCTGGGACTAGCGGGGGACAATGAGCAGTTCTTC | CASSTLGLAGDNEQFF | TRBD2 | TRBV28 | . | TRBJ2-1
TGTGCCTCGGCGGGGGGCTCCGAGACCCAGTACTTC | CASAGGSETQYF | TRBD2 | TRBV10-3 | . | TRBJ2-5
TGTGCCAGCAGCAAAGGCACAGCTGAAGCTTTCTTT | CASSKGTAEAFF | . | TRBV21-1 | . | TRBJ1-1
TGTGCCAGCAGCTCTACTGGACAGAGATTTTATCAGCCCCAGCATTTT | CASSSTGQRFYQPQHF | . | TRBV6-2/TRBV6-3 | . | TRBJ1-5
TGCGCCAGCAGCGGGGGACTGGGCCACTACGAGCAGTACTTC | CASSGGLGHYEQYF | . | TRBV5-1 | . | TRBJ2-7
TGTGCCAGCTCACCACGAACCTGGTCGGGGGAGGAAAATTCACCCCTCCACTTT | CASSPRTWSGEENSPLHF | . | TRBV18 | . | TRBJ1-6
TGTGCCAGCAGCTTGGAGAGGGACAGGGGGCTAGGTGAAAAACTGTTTTTT | CASSLERDRGLGEKLFF | TRBD1 | TRBV5-8 | few | TRBJ1-4
TGTGCCTCCTATCTACCCCCGGGACAGGGGACATGGGGAAACACCATATATTTT | CASYLPPGQGTWGNTIYF | TRBD1 | TRBV30 | . | TRBJ1-3
TGTGCCAGCAGCATCGGCGGGGGGGGCACAGATACGCAGTATTTT | CASSIGGGGTDTQYF | TRBD2 | TRBV7-9 | . | TRBJ2-3